The TCR beta chain under discussion was sequenced for a study of T-cell reconstitution after alpha-beta-depleted transplantation in children (dated by TCRdb to 2016 to 2017). Notes on the research overall: Using TCR repertoire profiling, the study quantitatively followed how T-cell immune reconstitution unfolded in children after TCRalphabeta/CD19-depleted allogeneic hematopoietic cell transplantation. Overall study outcomes, separate from this receptor: The apparently early recovery of alphabetaT-cell counts about two months after transplant reportedly depended on only several hundred rapidly expanded clones that came from non-depleted graft cells. In some patients, high TCRbeta diversity at day 60 was attributed to recipient T cells and intrathymic progenitors that had survived conditioning. Over the following months the frequencies of hyperexpanded clones went down, and after one year T-cell counts and TCRbeta diversity were mostly credited to newly produced T cells.

In its sample, this clonotype was seen many times. The antigen this receptor binds is unknown. No base-level quality is on record; no much larger clone is a single base apart. The treatment or condition label corresponds to: allogeneic hematopoietic cell transplantation with graft depleted of TCRalphabeta T cells and CD19 B cells. The children who served as transplant recipients had been given grafts of TCRalphabeta/CD19-depleted allogeneic hematopoietic cells. CDR1 and CDR2 (MGHRA, YSYEKL) derive from the germline V gene. From the cysteine through the phenylalanine, the CDR3 covers 21 amino acids. CDR3 DNA only is kept here, 63 bases in frame from base 1. Trimmed from V: 0 bases; trimmed from J: 5 bases; junction bases lacking a gene match: 21. Library preparation was by PCR. Sequencing relied on an Illumina HiSeq 2500. TCR library preparation used molecular barcoding, with unique molecular identifiers applied to normalize quantification of the TCRbeta repertoire. TCRdb cleaned the public reads at Q25 with fastp, built clones with MiXCR and kept in-frame beta chains. Rows with one shared CDR3 protein collapse into an entry with the most common genes and DNA. The sample profile shows about 300,000 distinct CDR3 sequences; around 10% of them were found once. In total, the top ten clones hold 7% to 9.5% of the sample.

This sample comprised PBMCs, obtained before TCRalphabeta/CD19-depleted stem cell transplant. The receptor's source is a boy in the first two years of life with acute myeloid leukemia, due to receive a stem cell transplant. Rearrangement joined TRBV4-1 to TRBJ2-5, and 10 bases in between align with TRBD2. The CDR3 loop reads CASSQDITFLLAGAREETQYF. DNA sequence: TGCGCCAGCAGCCAAGATATCACCTTCCTCCTAGCGGGAGCTCGGGAGGAGACCCAGTACTTC.